What follows are 8 T cell receptor beta chains derived from one specimen sequenced in a study of T cell clones after liver transplantation (dated by TCRdb to 2018 to 2020). Library prep was done by the immunoSEQ multiplex PCR assay. In its TCRdb copy, this immuneACCESS table keeps in-frame sequences only and misses some clones. Where compared with another copy, unresolved V genes explain less than half of these, and the others have no known cause. The table for this sample lists 51,000 or so clones; approximately 87% of them were counted only once. The ten largest clones add up to around 15% of the sample. The material sequenced was CD8+ T cells from blood, taken 12 months after liver transplant. The receptors originated from a human patient who received a liver transplant. Donor T cells from the graft may be present among the T cells after a transplant.

The chain uses TRBV2 and TRBJ2-1; D ambiguous. The CDR3 covers 12 residues. The germline CDR1 and CDR2 sequences are SNHLY and FYNNEI. V was trimmed by 4 bases and J by 9 bases, leaving 10 bases between them. The CDR3 spells CASSVGWGEQFF. CDR3 coding DNA: TGTGCCAGCAGTGTAGGGTGGGGTGAGCAGTTCTTC.

This chain joins TRBV4-3 and TRBJ2-5; D uncertain. Germline CDR1 LGHNA, CDR2 YSLEER. The CDR3 has 13 amino acids. V lost 0 bases, J lost 5 bases, and 7 bases lay in between. The CDR3 coding sequence is TGCGCCAGCAGCCAAGAAGGTTGGGAGACCCAGTACTTC. Protein sequence: CASSQEGWETQYF.

V gene TRBV15 combines with J gene TRBJ1-5, with 7 bases matching TRBD1. CDR1 and CDR2 from the germline V gene are LNHNV and YYDKDF (reference sequence). V lost 0 bases, J lost 3 bases, and 11 bases stayed unmatched. This CDR3 has 18 amino acids. The CDR3 loop is CATSRDLMAGQHNQPQHF. The CDR3 DNA reads as TGTGCCACCAGCAGAGATTTAATGGCGGGACAGCACAATCAGCCCCAGCATTTT. Together with reference TRBV15 and TRBJ1-5, the CDR3 gives the full variable domain: DAMVIQNPRYQVTQFGKPVTLSCSQTLNHNVMYWYQQKSSQAPKLLFHYYDKDFNNEADTPDNFQSRRPNTSFCFLDIRSPGLGDTAMYLCATSRDLMAGQHNQPQHFGDGTRLSIL.

V and J are TRBV5-1 and TRBJ1-4, with D possibly matching TRBD1 (5 bases). Looked up from germline, CDR1 is SGHRS and CDR2 is YFSETQ. The CDR3 runs to 14 residues. V lost 2 bases and J 5 bases, leaving 10 bases between the germline ends. The CDR3 sequence is CASSFETVNEKLFF. The CDR3 DNA reads TGCGCCAGCAGCTTCGAGACAGTGAATGAAAAACTGTTTTTT.

This clone was counted a single time. This chain connects TRBV29-1 to TRBJ2-7; maybe TRBD2 (5 bases). The CDR3 sequence is 14 residues long. Germline CDR1 and CDR2: SQVTM and ANQGSEA. Trimming stripped 2 bases from V and 0 bases from J, with 11 bases between. This chain's CDR3 is CSVETGGPSYEQYF. DNA for the CDR3: TGCAGCGTTGAAACGGGCGGGCCCTCCTACGAGCAGTACTTC.

The V call is TRBV18, the J call TRBJ2-1; TRBD1 aligns across 9 bases. The V gene's germline CDR1 is KGHSH and CDR2 LQKENI. This CDR3 comprises 15 residues. Losses at the gene ends were 3 bases for V and 2 bases for J; bases not matched to a gene: 2. CDR3 region: CASSPDRGTYNEQFF. The CDR3 region has the DNA TGTGCCAGCTCACCCGACAGGGGGACCTACAATGAGCAGTTCTTC. Full variable domain (remainder filled in from reference TRBV18 and TRBJ2-1): NAGVMQNPRHLVRRRGQEARLRCSPMKGHSHVYWYRQLPEEGLKFMVYLQKENIIDESGMPKERFSAEFPKEGPSILRIQQVVRGDSAAYFCASSPDRGTYNEQFFGPGTRLTVL.

This chain uses TRBV19 with TRBJ2-7, with D perhaps matching TRBD1 (6 bases). The CDR3 extends over 14 amino acids. V was clipped by 3 bases and J by 5 bases, with 14 bases between them. Germline V lookup: CDR1 LNHDA, CDR2 SQIVND (reference sequence). CDR3: CASSIWQGNHEQYF. The CDR3 DNA reads as TGTGCCAGTAGTATTTGGCAGGGGAACCACGAGCAGTACTTC. Looking up the rest from reference TRBV19 and TRBJ2-7 gives the full variable domain: DGGITQSPKYLFRKEGQNVTLSCEQNLNHDAMYWYRQDPGQGLRLIYYSQIVNDFQKGDIAEGYSVSREKKESFPLTVTSAQKNPTAFYLCASSIWQGNHEQYFGPGTRLTVT.

The rearrangement joins TRBV7-9 to TRBJ1-2, with TRBD1 identical over 7 bases. The junction had 13 bases not matched to a gene; V was cut back by 5 bases and J by 4 bases. The V gene's germline CDR1 is SEHNR and CDR2 FQNEAQ (reference sequence). This CDR3 is built from 16 residues. The CDR3 loop is CASSPTGQLVPYGYTF. CDR3 coding DNA: TGTGCCAGCAGCCCGACGGGACAGTTAGTACCCTATGGCTACACCTTC.